This TCR beta chain comes out of a study of shared clonotypes between healthy human individuals. Study findings and constraints: Four donors showed sharing of about 4.6% of naive CD4 clonotypes. Non-shared clonotypes had lower generation probabilities than clonotypes shared by all four sorted-subset donors.

An assay was performed, and its level was deep. The method was immunoSEQ multiplex PCR; TCRdb's version includes in-frame clones alone and lacks a portion of them. The sample contains some 2.1 million clones, 95% of which appear only once. Trimming cost V 0 bases and J 2 bases; bases outside gene matches: 4. Looked up from germline, CDR1 is SGHDT and CDR2 is YYEEEE. This CDR3 is 16 amino acids long. With respect to this clone: Its antigen remains unknown.

This chain uses TRBV5-6 with TRBJ1-2; 10 bases agree with TRBD1. The sequenced sample consisted of naive CD4+ T cells sorted from blood. Subset: CD45RA+ positively selected. The sequence came from a man in his late teens or twenties in good health. CDR3: CASSLGDRGRNYGYTF. The CDR3 DNA follows: TGTGCCAGCAGCTTGGGTGACAGGGGGCGAAACTATGGCTACACCTTC.